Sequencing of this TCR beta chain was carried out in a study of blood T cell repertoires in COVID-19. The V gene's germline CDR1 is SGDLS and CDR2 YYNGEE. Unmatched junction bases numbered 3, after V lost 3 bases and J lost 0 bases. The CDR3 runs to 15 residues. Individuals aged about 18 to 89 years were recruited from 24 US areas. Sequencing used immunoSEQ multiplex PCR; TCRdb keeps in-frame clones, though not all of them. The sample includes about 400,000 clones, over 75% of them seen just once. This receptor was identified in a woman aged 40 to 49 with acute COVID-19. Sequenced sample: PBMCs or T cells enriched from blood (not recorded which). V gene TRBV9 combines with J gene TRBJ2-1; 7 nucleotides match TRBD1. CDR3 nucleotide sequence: TGTGCCAGCAGCGGACAGGGTAGCTCCTACAATGAGCAGTTCTTC. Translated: CASSGQGSSYNEQFF.